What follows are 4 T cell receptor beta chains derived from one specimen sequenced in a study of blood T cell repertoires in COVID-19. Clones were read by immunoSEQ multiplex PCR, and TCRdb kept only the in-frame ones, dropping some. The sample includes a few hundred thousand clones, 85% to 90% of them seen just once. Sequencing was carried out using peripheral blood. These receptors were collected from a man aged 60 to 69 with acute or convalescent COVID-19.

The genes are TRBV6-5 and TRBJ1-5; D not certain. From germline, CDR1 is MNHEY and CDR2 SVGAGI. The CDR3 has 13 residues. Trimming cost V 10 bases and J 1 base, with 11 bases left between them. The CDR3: CATSRQSNQPQHF. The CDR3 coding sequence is TGTGCCACCTCGCGACAAAGCAATCAGCCCCAGCATTTT.

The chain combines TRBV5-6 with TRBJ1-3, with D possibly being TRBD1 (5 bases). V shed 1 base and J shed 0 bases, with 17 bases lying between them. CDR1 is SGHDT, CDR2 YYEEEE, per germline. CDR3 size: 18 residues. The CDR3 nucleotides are TGTGCCAGCAGCTTGTTTTCTCTCACAGGAACCTCTGGAAACACCATATATTTT. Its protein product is CASSLFSLTGTSGNTIYF.

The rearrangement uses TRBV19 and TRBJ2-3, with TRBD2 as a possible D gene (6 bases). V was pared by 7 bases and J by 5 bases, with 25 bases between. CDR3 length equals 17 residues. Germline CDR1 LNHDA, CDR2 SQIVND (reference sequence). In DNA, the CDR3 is TGTGCCAGTACCCCGGATCGGCCTAGCGCGACGGTAGATACGCAGTATTTT. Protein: CASTPDRPSATVDTQYF.

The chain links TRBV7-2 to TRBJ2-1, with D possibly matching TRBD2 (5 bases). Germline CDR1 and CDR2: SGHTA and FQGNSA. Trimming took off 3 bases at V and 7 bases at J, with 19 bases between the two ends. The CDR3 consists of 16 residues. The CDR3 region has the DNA TGTGCCAGCAGCTTCGTTAGCGAAAGGTCTTTGAATGAGCAGTTCTTC. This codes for CASSFVSERSLNEQFF.